Listed here is a single TCR beta chain. No antigen is known for it. The sample belongs to a study of early stage breast cancer tumors. Study summary: Most invasive tumors, about 70% of the 16, were ER+/PR+/HER2-.

The CDR3 spans 14 residues. V was pared by 5 bases and J by 3 bases, with 3 bases of the junction left unmatched. Germline CDR1 reads MNHEY; CDR2 reads SMNVEV (reference sequence). General study findings and limits: Most shared enriched TCRB sequences were commonly generated ones. Tumors had about 2.5-fold higher T cell density and higher clonality than adjacent normal breast tissue.

Blood replicates held 0.5 ug DNA, tumor or normal breast about 1.5 ug, two each. Produced via immunoSEQ multiplex PCR; TCRdb's table is partial and in-frame only. The sample records 45,000 to 50,000 clones, approximately 80% being singletons. The material sequenced was blood. V usage is TRBV27 and J usage is TRBJ2-1; 8 bases line up with TRBD2. This clonotype was sampled from a person aged 45-60 years with breast cancer. The DNA for the CDR3 is TGTGCCAGCAGTCTGGGACTAGTCTACAATGAGCAGTTCTTC. Translating it yields CASSLGLVYNEQFF.